Shown below are 19 T cell receptor beta chains from a single sample sequenced in a study of shared clonotypes between healthy human individuals. Libraries were prepared by immunoSEQ multiplex PCR; TCRdb keeps only in-frame clonotypes and omits some of them. This table has approximately 1.4 million clones, 98% appearing once. Sample: naive CD4+ T cells sorted from blood. Described subset: CD45RA+ positively selected. Receptors originate from a man aged 30 to 45 in good health.

The chain recombines TRBV9 with TRBJ2-7; 9 bases fit TRBD1. Trimming took 4 bases from V and 7 from J; bases not matched to a gene: 9. CDR1 and CDR2 from the germline V gene are SGDLS and YYNGEE. CDR3 length equals 14 residues. CDR3: CASSSGQGMGEQYF. DNA for the CDR3: TGTGCCAGCAGCTCGGGACAGGGTATGGGAGAGCAGTACTTC.

For this clone: One junction end disagrees with the germline gene, perhaps due to a read error. V and J are TRBV6-1 and TRBJ2-7; perhaps TRBD1 as D (6 bases). CDR1 is MNHNS and CDR2 is SASEGT in the germline V gene. The CDR3 runs to 11 residues. Here the CDR3 reads CASSEAGAPLF. CDR3 in DNA: TGTGCCAGCAGTGAGGCAGGGGCTCCGTTGTTC.

The chain has TRBV9 and TRBJ2-7; no clear D gene. The CDR3 extends over 14 amino acids. V dropped 4 bases and J dropped 2 bases, with 13 bases sitting between them. Germline-derived CDR1 and CDR2 are SGDLS and YYNGEE. CDR3 in amino acids: CASSQTARTYEQYF. DNA of the CDR3: TGTGCCAGCAGCCAAACCGCAAGAACCTACGAGCAGTACTTC.

V gene TRBV6-1 combines with J gene TRBJ2-7, with D unclear. Germline V gene lookup returns CDR1 MNHNS and CDR2 SASEGT. CDR3 length equals 13 residues. Trimming removed 5 bases at V and 2 bases at J, with 10 bases between. The chain's CDR3 is CASSRSGTYEQYF. For the CDR3, the DNA is TGTGCCAGCAGTCGCTCCGGTACCTACGAGCAGTACTTC.

The chain is built from TRBV19 and TRBJ2-3; 9 nucleotides agree with TRBD2. The length of the CDR3 is 16 residues. Germline CDR1 is LNHDA and CDR2 is SQIVND (reference sequence). V shed 3 bases, J shed 3 bases, and the junction held 7 bases outside the gene matches. The CDR3 DNA reads as TGTGCCAGTAGTATCGGGGGTAGCGGGAGAACAGATACGCAGTATTTT. The encoded protein is CASSIGGSGRTDTQYF.

The rearrangement uses TRBV11-2 and TRBJ2-3, with 9 positions matching TRBD2. CDR1 and CDR2 from the germline V gene are SGHAT and FQNNGV. Losses at the gene ends were 2 bases for V and 5 bases for J; bases not matched to a gene: 11. This CDR3 is 17 amino acids long. DNA for the CDR3: TGTGCCAGCAGCTTAATGCGCATATTAGCGGGAGTAGATACGCAGTATTTT. As protein: CASSLMRILAGVDTQYF.

Remarks on this clone: Other DNA sequences of this sample code for an identical CDR3. This rearrangement joins TRBV7-6 to TRBJ1-4, with 9 bases fitting TRBD1. Per germline, CDR1 SGHVS and CDR2 FNYEAQ. The CDR3 extends over 14 amino acids. V shed 5 bases and J 5 bases; nucleotides not matched to a gene: 3. The CDR3 DNA sequence: TGTGCCAGCAGCCTGGGACAGGGAAATGAAAAACTGTTTTTT. It is translated as CASSLGQGNEKLFF.

This chain uses TRBV5-1 with TRBJ2-2; 8 bases are shared with TRBD1. V was clipped by 3 bases and J by 4 bases; unmatched bases: 2. Germline assignment: CDR1 SGHRS and CDR2 YFSETQ. This CDR3 region has 14 residues. CDR3: CASSWTGSTGELFF. The CDR3 nucleotides read TGCGCCAGCAGCTGGACAGGGAGCACCGGGGAGCTGTTTTTT. The full variable domain, rest sourced from reference TRBV5-1 and TRBJ2-2, is KAGVTQTPRYLIKTRGQQVTLSCSPISGHRSVSWYQQTPGQGLQFLFEYFSETQRNKGNFPGRFSGRQFSNSRSEMNVSTLELGDSALYLCASSWTGSTGELFFGEGSRLTVL.

V and J are TRBV5-1 and TRBJ1-1; 8 positions agree with TRBD1. V shed 6 bases, J shed 10 bases, and the junction held 11 bases outside the gene matches. CDR1 is SGHRS, CDR2 YFSETQ, per germline. The CDR3 runs to 13 residues. DNA of the CDR3: TGCGCCAGCAACTCCCCGACAGGGGCGGCAGCTTTCTTT. Amino acid sequence: CASNSPTGAAAFF.

CDR3 coding DNA: TGTGCCAGCAGTGACCGGACAGGGGGCTTCGGGGAGCTGTTTTTT. Translating it yields CASSDRTGGFGELFF. This chain connects TRBV25-1 to TRBJ2-2; TRBD1 matches at 11 bases. The germline V gene has CDR1 MGHDK and CDR2 SYGVNS. With V trimmed by 3 bases and J by 7 bases, 4 bases remained unmatched. CDR3 size: 15 residues.

This chain uses TRBV11-2 with TRBJ2-2; D perhaps matches TRBD1 (6 bases). Germline V gene lookup returns CDR1 SGHAT and CDR2 FQNNGV. The CDR3 has 15 amino acids. The V end was cut by 5 bases, the J end by 6 bases, with 16 bases between. DNA for the CDR3: TGTGCCAGCAGCCCAGGGGACCATCCCCCCGGGGAGCTGTTTTTT. As protein: CASSPGDHPPGELFF.

A single count supports this clone. The junction shows a germline mismatch at one end, possibly a read error. The rearrangement uses TRBV7-2 and TRBJ1-5; D unclear. CDR1 SGHTA and CDR2 FQGNSA come from the germline V gene. The CDR3 length is 12 residues. CDR3 in amino acids: CASSFSDQPQHF. CDR3 DNA: TGTGCCAGCAGCTTTAGCGATCAGCCCCAGCATTTT.

CDR3 sequence (DNA): TGTGCCAGCTCAACAGGGTTCGACTATGGCTACACCTTC. As protein: CASSTGFDYGYTF. The V gene is TRBV18, the J gene TRBJ1-2; the D gene is possibly TRBD1 (6 bases). The germline V gene has CDR1 KGHSH and CDR2 LQKENI. The CDR3 has 13 amino acids. The V gene lost 5 bases and the J gene lost 3 bases, with 10 bases spanning the gap.

This chain joins TRBV5-4 and TRBJ2-2, with TRBD2 matching 12 bases. The CDR3 length is 19 residues. Germline loops: CDR1 SGHNT, CDR2 YYREEE (reference sequence). The V gene end was trimmed by 0 bases and the J gene end by 5 bases; junction bases not matched to a gene: 11. The DNA of the CDR3 is TGTGCCAGCAGCTTGGGGCTAGCGGGAGGGCCGAGAGGGACCGGGGAGCTGTTTTTT. Protein product: CASSLGLAGGPRGTGELFF.

The chain recombines TRBV18 with TRBJ2-2; 7 bases line up with TRBD1. The germline gives CDR1 KGHSH, CDR2 LQKENI. The CDR3 spans 14 residues. V trimming: 4 bases; J trimming: 7 bases; junction bases outside the gene matches: 6. The CDR3 coding sequence is TGTGCCAGCTCACTAGGACAGGCGGTCGGGGAGCTGTTTTTT. Its protein product is CASSLGQAVGELFF.

V gene TRBV28 combines with J gene TRBJ2-7, with a possible D match to TRBD2 (6 bases). In germline, CDR1 is MDHEN, CDR2 SYDVKM. The CDR3 length is 15 residues. Trimming removed 4 bases from V and 2 bases from J, with 15 bases in between. The DNA for the CDR3 is TGTGCCAGCAGTTCCTCTCGGAGGGTTGCCTACGAGCAGTACTTC. It translates to CASSSSRRVAYEQYF. The full variable domain, in which reference TRBV28 and TRBJ2-7 provide the parts outside the CDR3, is DVKVTQSSRYLVKRTGEKVFLECVQDMDHENMFWYRQDPGLGLRLIYFSYDVKMKEKGDIPEGYSVSREKKERFSLILESASTNQTSMYLCASSSSRRVAYEQYFGPGTRLTVT.

The chain carries TRBV7-8 and TRBJ1-1, with D hard to call. The germline gives CDR1 SGHVS, CDR2 FQNEAQ. This CDR3 comprises 12 residues. V was pared by 8 bases and J by 1 base, with 8 bases between. The CDR3 DNA reads as TGTGCCAGCTGCGGGAGGAACACTGAAGCTTTCTTT. Its protein is CASCGRNTEAFF.

This chain joins TRBV28 and TRBJ2-5, with 8 bases aligning to TRBD2. Germline-derived CDR1 and CDR2 are MDHEN and SYDVKM. The CDR3 loop spans 14 amino acids. With 5 bases clipped from V and 9 bases from J, the junction kept 11 bases outside the gene matches. The CDR3 DNA follows: TGTGCCAGCAGTCCCCCCGGGACTAGGTCGGCCCAGTACTTC. It is translated as CASSPPGTRSAQYF.

The rearrangement uses TRBV5-1 and TRBJ2-7; D uncertain. The CDR3 has 12 residues. The ends were cut back, 3 bases at V and 1 base at J, with 5 bases in the middle. The V gene's germline CDR1 is SGHRS and CDR2 YFSETQ. The CDR3 DNA is TGCGCCAGCAGCTCAGTATCCTACGAGCAGTACTTC. Translated, it gives CASSSVSYEQYF.